Here is one T cell receptor beta chain with its context. What it recognizes is unknown. These data originate in a study of shared clonotypes between healthy human individuals. From germline, CDR1 is SGHRS and CDR2 YFSETQ. CDR3 size: 14 residues. The junction had 7 bases not matched to a gene; V was cut back by 4 bases and J by 6 bases. General study points: The sharing of approximately 4.6% of naive CD4 clonotypes was seen across a few donors. Since donors were few, the genetic and exposure-history diversity represented was limited. Clonotypes shared by all four sorted-subset donors had higher generation probabilities than non-shared clonotypes.

For each subset, genomic DNA was distributed in equal portions over several immunoSEQ plates. The repertoire was sequenced with immunoSEQ multiplex PCR; TCRdb's copy has only in-frame clones and lacks some. The sample shows roughly 2.2 million clones, 85% to 95% of them seen only once. This TCR was sampled from a young man in good health. Some clones in this sample may be carry-over from other donors' samples. The rearrangement joins TRBV5-1 to TRBJ1-2; 9 nucleotides line up with TRBD1. The sequenced sample was naive CD4+ T cells from PBMCs. Subset: CD45RA+ positively selected. The DNA for the CDR3 is TGCGCCAGCAGCCAAAGGACAGGGGCCGATGGCTACACCTTC. Protein sequence: CASSQRTGADGYTF.